This TCR beta chain was identified during a study of Tregs in tolerant kidney transplant recipients. Whole-study findings and limits: Tregs expanded with activated donor B cells seemed most donor-specific. Changing PCR primers prevented nucleotide comparison between some patients' samples.

As to this clone: What it binds is not known.

CD4+CD25+CD127- Tregs, CD4+CD25- non-Tregs, CD4 and CD8 cells were sorted. The ends lost 4 bases at V and 3 bases at J; junction bases unmatched: 7. The CDR3 runs to 15 residues. Germline V CDR1 and CDR2: PRHDT, FYEKMQ (reference sequence). This table comes from immunoSEQ multiplex PCR, and its TCRdb copy is limited to in-frame clones, with some not included. The data contain roughly 66,000 clones, just under 95% of them singletons. This chain uses TRBV13 with TRBJ2-5; TRBD1 aligns across 8 bases. Sequenced here: CD8+ T cells from blood, sampled before the transplant. This sequence originates from a human donor who received a combined kidney and bone marrow transplant. CDR3: CASSSRSDREETQYF. The CDR3, as DNA: TGTGCCAGCAGCTCCCGATCGGACAGGGAAGAGACCCAGTACTTC.